These T cell receptor beta chains were read from a single sample in a study of blood T cell repertoires in COVID-19. Sequenced by immunoSEQ multiplex PCR; TCRdb stores in-frame clones only, minus some. The data show approximately 260,000 clones, approximately 87% seen once. The sample consisted of peripheral blood. These receptor sequences come from a man in his fifties or sixties who had recovered from COVID-19. CDR3s include the opening cysteine and the closing phenylalanine or tryptophan. A D gene is named only where the DNA matches it firmly. Clone sizes are given selectively: once, few, many, or a class where the clone is expanded.

J: TRBJ1-1
length: 14
V: TRBV9
D: -
size: -
CDR3: CASSARAQNTEAFF
DNA: TGTGCCAGCAGCGCCCGAGCGCAGAACACTGAAGCTTTCTTT

J: TRBJ2-3
length: 14
V: TRBV29-1
D: TRBD2
size: -
CDR3: CSSTAAGGTDTQYF
DNA: TGCAGCTCTACAGCAGCGGGAGGAACAGATACGCAGTATTTT

J: TRBJ2-7
length: 13
V: TRBV6-5
D: -
size: -
CDR3: CASSLTVSYEQYF
DNA: TGTGCCAGCAGTCTGACAGTCTCCTACGAGCAGTACTTC

J: TRBJ1-1
length: 13
V: TRBV6-5
D: -
size: -
CDR3: CASSGILNTEAFF
DNA: TGTGCCAGCAGCGGGATCCTCAACACTGAAGCTTTCTTT

J: TRBJ2-2
length: 16
V: TRBV3-1/TRBV3-2
D: -
size: -
CDR3: CASSRPQGSGAGELFF
DNA: TGTGCCAGCAGCCGACCCCAGGGGTCTGGTGCCGGGGAGCTGTTTTTT

J: TRBJ2-1
length: 13
V: TRBV5-1
D: -
size: -
CDR3: CASSLGLPNEQFF
DNA: TGCGCCAGCAGCTTGGGACTCCCGAATGAGCAGTTCTTC

J: TRBJ2-7
length: 15
V: TRBV5-4
D: -
size: -
CDR3: CASSSKTDPFYEQYF
DNA: TGTGCCAGCAGTAGTAAGACAGATCCTTTCTACGAGCAGTACTTC

J: TRBJ2-1
length: 13
V: TRBV19
D: TRBD1
size: -
CDR3: CASRWTGNNEQFF
DNA: TGTGCCAGTAGGTGGACAGGGAACAATGAGCAGTTCTTC

J: TRBJ2-3
length: 16
V: TRBV19
D: TRBD2
size: -
CDR3: CASTMTSGGASDTQYF
DNA: TGTGCCAGTACCATGACTAGCGGGGGCGCATCAGATACGCAGTATTTT

J: TRBJ1-5
length: 12
V: TRBV19
D: -
size: -
CDR3: CASRGGDQPQHF
DNA: TGTGCCAGTAGGGGGGGGGACCAGCCCCAGCATTTT

J: TRBJ2-5
length: 17
V: TRBV5-1
D: -
size: -
CDR3: CASSASPSGIRQETQYF
DNA: TGCGCCAGCAGTGCGTCCCCGTCAGGGATTAGACAAGAGACCCAGTACTTC

J: TRBJ2-7
length: 15
V: TRBV5-1
D: -
size: -
CDR3: CASSLGGGESYEQYF
DNA: TGCGCCAGCAGCTTGGGAGGCGGGGAGTCCTACGAGCAGTACTTC

J: TRBJ2-5
length: 14
V: TRBV5-4
D: -
size: -
CDR3: CASSLGDTIETQYF
DNA: TGTGCCAGCAGTCTGGGGGACACCATAGAGACCCAGTACTTC

J: TRBJ1-1
length: 13
V: TRBV30
D: -
size: once
CDR3: CAWSITTGFEAFF
DNA: TGTGCCTGGAGTATTACGACAGGTTTTGAAGCTTTCTTT

J: TRBJ2-2
length: 17
V: TRBV4-1
D: -
size: -
CDR3: CASSQLGHQPNTGELFF
DNA: TGCGCCAGCAGTCAACTGGGACACCAACCGAACACCGGGGAGCTGTTTTTT

J: TRBJ2-7
length: 12
V: TRBV7-9
D: -
size: -
CDR3: CASSVLFGSQYF
DNA: TGTGCCAGCAGCGTGTTGTTTGGGAGCCAGTACTTC

J: TRBJ1-2
length: 15
V: TRBV5-6
D: TRBD1
size: -
CDR3: CASSPRDRDNYGYTF
DNA: TGTGCCAGCAGCCCCCGGGACAGGGATAACTATGGCTACACCTTC

J: TRBJ1-5
length: 15
V: TRBV28
D: -
size: -
CDR3: CASSLVGGVNQPQHF
DNA: TGTGCCAGCAGTTTAGTCGGCGGGGTTAATCAGCCCCAGCATTTT

J: TRBJ1-4
length: 15
V: TRBV2
D: -
size: few
CDR3: CASSEAPSTNEKLFF
DNA: TGTGCCAGCAGTGAAGCCCCTTCAACTAATGAAAAACTGTTTTTT

J: TRBJ1-4
length: 14
V: TRBV6-5
D: TRBD1
size: -
CDR3: CASSRGQGAEKLFF
DNA: TGTGCCAGCAGTAGGGGACAGGGGGCGGAAAAACTGTTTTTT

J: TRBJ1-1
length: 13
V: TRBV5-4
D: -
size: -
CDR3: CASSIPQGTEAFF
DNA: TGTGCCAGCAGTATTCCCCAGGGCACTGAAGCTTTCTTT

J: TRBJ2-2
length: 15
V: TRBV2
D: -
size: -
CDR3: CASSWRAANTGELFF
DNA: TGTGCCAGTTCCTGGAGGGCAGCGAACACCGGGGAGCTGTTTTTT

J: TRBJ2-7
length: 15
V: TRBV2
D: TRBD1
size: -
CDR3: CASSEGQGSIYEQYF
DNA: TGTGCCAGCAGTGAGGGACAGGGGAGTATCTACGAGCAGTACTTC

J: TRBJ1-4
length: 14
V: TRBV15
D: TRBD1
size: -
CDR3: CATSEQGANEKLFF
DNA: TGTGCCACCAGCGAGCAGGGGGCAAATGAAAAACTGTTTTTT

J: TRBJ1-2
length: 16
V: TRBV7-9
D: -
size: -
CDR3: CASSPLGGDWGYGYTF
DNA: TGTGCCAGCAGCCCCTTGGGGGGGGATTGGGGCTATGGCTACACCTTC

J: TRBJ1-6
length: 14
V: TRBV3-1/TRBV3-2
D: -
size: -
CDR3: CASSPSQGNSPLHF
DNA: TGTGCCAGCAGCCCCTCCCAGGGGAATTCACCCCTCCACTTT

J: TRBJ1-1
length: 17
V: TRBV14
D: -
size: -
CDR3: CASSQDQGGVRATEAFF
DNA: TGTGCCAGCAGCCAAGATCAGGGAGGGGTGAGGGCCACTGAAGCTTTCTTT

J: TRBJ2-5
length: 14
V: TRBV18
D: -
size: -
CDR3: CASSPPGSALTQYF
DNA: TGTGCCAGCTCACCCCCAGGATCAGCTCTGACCCAGTACTTC

J: TRBJ2-5
length: 16
V: TRBV2
D: TRBD2
size: -
CDR3: CASSQTSGGAKETQYF
DNA: TGTGCCAGCAGCCAGACTAGCGGGGGGGCGAAAGAGACCCAGTACTTC

J: TRBJ1-6
length: 14
V: TRBV18
D: -
size: -
CDR3: CASSISGGNSPLHF
DNA: TGTGCCAGCTCAATTAGCGGGGGAAATTCACCCCTCCACTTT

J: TRBJ2-7
length: 13
V: TRBV15
D: -
size: few
CDR3: CATSRDGGDEQYF
DNA: TGTGCCACCAGCAGAGATGGAGGGGACGAGCAGTACTTC

J: TRBJ2-1
length: 13
V: TRBV19
D: -
size: -
CDR3: CASSIGVSGEQFF
DNA: TGTGCCAGTAGTATCGGGGTTTCCGGCGAGCAGTTCTTC

J: TRBJ2-7
length: 14
V: TRBV7-9
D: TRBD1
size: -
CDR3: CASSLPTGNYEQYF
DNA: TGTGCCAGCAGCTTACCGACAGGGAACTACGAGCAGTACTTC

J: TRBJ2-7
length: 16
V: TRBV5-1
D: TRBD1
size: few
CDR3: CASSLVLGGLNYEQYF
DNA: TGCGCCAGCAGCTTGGTGCTAGGGGGCCTCAACTACGAGCAGTACTTC

J: TRBJ2-1
length: 13
V: TRBV30
D: -
size: -
CDR3: CAWTRDRYNEQFF
DNA: TGTGCCTGGACCCGAGACAGGTACAATGAGCAGTTCTTC

J: TRBJ2-7
length: 15
V: TRBV2
D: TRBD1
size: -
CDR3: CASRGAGQGRGSPNF
DNA: TGTGCCAGCAGGGGCGCTGGACAGGGCCGAGGGTCGCCGAACTTC

J: TRBJ1-1
length: 14
V: TRBV4-2
D: -
size: -
CDR3: CASSQSHRVTEAFF
DNA: TGTGCCAGCAGCCAATCTCACAGGGTCACTGAAGCTTTCTTT

J: TRBJ2-5
length: 14
V: TRBV29-1
D: -
size: -
CDR3: CSARTRGIQETQYF
DNA: TGCAGCGCCAGGACACGGGGGATTCAAGAGACCCAGTACTTC

J: TRBJ2-5
length: 12
V: TRBV30
D: TRBD2
size: -
CDR3: CAWRAGLETQYF
DNA: TGTGCCTGGAGAGCGGGATTAGAGACCCAGTACTTC

J: TRBJ2-5
length: 14
V: TRBV7-7
D: TRBD1
size: -
CDR3: CASSPRQGQETQYF
DNA: TGTGCCAGCAGCCCTAGACAGGGTCAAGAGACCCAGTACTTC

J: TRBJ2-7
length: 12
V: TRBV12-3/TRBV12-4
D: -
size: -
CDR3: CATSQRGYEQYF
DNA: TGTGCCACCTCGCAAAGGGGCTACGAGCAGTACTTC

J: TRBJ2-7
length: 14
V: TRBV5-6
D: TRBD1
size: once
CDR3: CASSLVGQGDEQYF
DNA: TGTGCCAGCAGCTTAGTTGGACAGGGGGACGAGCAGTACTTC

J: TRBJ2-1
length: 14
V: TRBV3-1/TRBV3-2
D: TRBD2
size: -
CDR3: CASSQQREAYEQFF
DNA: TGTGCCAGCAGCCAACAGCGGGAGGCGTATGAGCAGTTCTTC

J: TRBJ2-7
length: 16
V: TRBV13
D: TRBD2
size: -
CDR3: CASSLMAGGLYYEQYF
DNA: TGTGCCAGCAGCTTAATGGCGGGGGGGTTGTACTACGAGCAGTACTTC

J: TRBJ1-1
length: 14
V: TRBV5-4
D: TRBD1
size: few
CDR3: CATSPGTVDTEAFF
DNA: TGTGCCACCTCGCCCGGGACAGTCGACACTGAAGCTTTCTTT

J: TRBJ2-7
length: 18
V: TRBV18
D: TRBD2
size: -
CDR3: CASSPRVASGRLSNEQYF
DNA: TGTGCCAGCTCACCAAGGGTTGCTAGCGGGAGGCTTTCGAACGAGCAGTACTTC

J: TRBJ2-2
length: 15
V: TRBV5-1
D: TRBD1
size: -
CDR3: CASSLRTGYTGELFF
DNA: TGCGCCAGCAGCTTGAGGACAGGATACACCGGGGAGCTGTTTTTT

J: TRBJ2-1
length: 12
V: TRBV29-1
D: TRBD1
size: -
CDR3: CSQGTGNNEQFF
DNA: TGCAGCCAGGGGACAGGGAACAATGAGCAGTTCTTC

J: TRBJ2-7
length: 19
V: TRBV14
D: TRBD2
size: -
CDR3: CASSQAGTSGRPLSYEQYF
DNA: TGTGCCAGCAGCCAGGCTGGGACTAGCGGGAGGCCGCTCTCCTACGAGCAGTACTTC

J: TRBJ2-7
length: 14
V: TRBV5-1
D: TRBD2
size: -
CDR3: CASSPGGRAYEQYF
DNA: TGCGCCAGCAGCCCGGGGGGTAGAGCCTACGAGCAGTACTTC

J: TRBJ2-5
length: 15
V: TRBV9
D: TRBD2
size: -
CDR3: CASSVGSGGVETQYF
DNA: TGTGCCAGCAGCGTTGGGAGCGGGGGGGTGGAGACCCAGTACTTC

J: TRBJ1-1
length: 14
V: TRBV2
D: -
size: -
CDR3: CASDFRVPNTEAFF
DNA: TGTGCCAGCGATTTCCGGGTCCCGAACACTGAAGCTTTCTTT

J: TRBJ2-1
length: 15
V: TRBV18
D: -
size: -
CDR3: CASSPRTAFFNEQFF
DNA: TGTGCCAGCTCACCCCGGACAGCCTTTTTTAATGAGCAGTTCTTC

J: TRBJ2-7
length: 13
V: TRBV10-3
D: -
size: -
CDR3: CAISEAGWHEQYF
DNA: TGTGCCATCAGTGAGGCAGGGTGGCACGAGCAGTACTTC

J: TRBJ1-4
length: 15
V: TRBV12-5
D: -
size: -
CDR3: CASGLIFQAVEKLFF
DNA: TGTGCTAGTGGTTTGATTTTCCAGGCTGTTGAAAAACTGTTTTTT

J: TRBJ1-6
length: 15
V: TRBV25-1
D: -
size: -
CDR3: CASSEWPSYNSPLHF
DNA: TGTGCCAGCAGTGAATGGCCTTCTTATAATTCACCCCTCCACTTT

J: TRBJ2-5
length: 17
V: TRBV7-8
D: TRBD2
size: -
CDR3: CASSLEMVAGEAKTQYF
DNA: TGTGCCAGCAGCTTAGAGATGGTAGCGGGAGAGGCGAAGACCCAGTACTTC

J: TRBJ1-4
length: 14
V: TRBV6-1
D: -
size: few
CDR3: CASSEAGGYEKLFF
DNA: TGTGCCAGCAGTGAAGCAGGAGGGTATGAAAAACTGTTTTTT